The 6 T cell receptor beta chains reported below all come from one sample, sequenced in a study of blood T cell repertoires in COVID-19. Method: immunoSEQ multiplex PCR; TCRdb's copy keeps in-frame clones and lacks some. The sample includes approximately 200,000 clones, roughly 89% of them seen just once. Material for sequencing was PBMCs or T cells enriched from blood (not recorded which). The receptors were sampled from a woman aged 40 to 50 with acute COVID-19.

About this clone: A much larger clone differs from this one at a single base, so this may be a read error. The CDR3 bases are TGTGCCATCAGTCAAAGGGGACAGGGGAACACTGAAGCTTTCTTT. Its translation is CAISQRGQGNTEAFF. The V and J genes are TRBV10-3 and TRBJ1-1, with 9 bases identical to TRBD1. Germline CDR1 ENHRY, CDR2 SYGVKD. V shed 5 bases, J shed 1 base, and the junction held 5 bases outside the gene matches. The CDR3 has 15 amino acids.

The chain joins TRBV19 to TRBJ2-5, with D maybe TRBD1 (5 bases). Germline CDR1 reads LNHDA; CDR2 reads SQIVND (reference sequence). There are 15 residues in the CDR3. V was shortened by 4 bases and J by 0 bases, with 12 bases between the two germline ends. Here the CDR3 reads CASSTQGSYQETQYF. The CDR3 bases are TGTGCCAGTAGTACCCAGGGCTCTTACCAAGAGACCCAGTACTTC.

V gene TRBV10-3 combines with J gene TRBJ1-2; 7 bases are a match to TRBD1. This CDR3 is built from 15 residues. The ends lost 5 bases at V and 8 bases at J; junction bases unmatched: 14. Germline V lookup: CDR1 ENHRY, CDR2 SYGVKD. The CDR3 loop reads CAISKSTGAEGGYTF. CDR3 in DNA: TGTGCCATCAGTAAATCAACAGGGGCTGAAGGGGGCTACACCTTC.

The V call is TRBV4-1, the J call TRBJ1-3; D gene ambiguous. The V and J ends lost 2 bases and 2 bases respectively, with 16 bases between them. Germline V lookup: CDR1 MGHRA, CDR2 YSYEKL. There are 17 residues in the CDR3. The CDR3 protein is CASSQPDSAGAGNTIYF. CDR3 nucleotide sequence: TGCGCCAGCAGCCAACCTGACTCCGCGGGAGCTGGAAACACCATATATTTT.

This clone was counted a few times. This chain joins TRBV7-6 and TRBJ2-3; tentatively, D is TRBD1 (6 bases). The germline V gene encodes CDR1 SGHVS and CDR2 FNYEAQ. The CDR3 runs to 14 residues. V was pared by 5 bases and J by 5 bases, with 14 bases between. The CDR3 is CASSPTAGVDTQYF. The DNA for the CDR3 is TGTGCCAGCAGCCCGACGGCAGGGGTAGATACGCAGTATTTT. Drawing the rest from reference TRBV7-6 and TRBJ2-3, the complete variable domain is GAGVSQSPRYKVTKRGQDVALRCDPISGHVSLYWYRQALGQGPEFLTYFNYEAQQDKSGLPNDRFSAERPEGSISTLTIQRTEQRDSAMYRCASSPTAGVDTQYFGPGTRLTVL.

V gene TRBV5-1 combines with J gene TRBJ1-5; D is unclear. V dropped 0 bases and J dropped 4 bases, with 8 bases sitting between them. The germline gives CDR1 SGHRS, CDR2 YFSETQ. The CDR3 totals 14 residues. For the CDR3, the DNA is TGCGCCAGCAGCTTGGCGGGTGAGAATCAGCCCCAGCATTTT. This codes for CASSLAGENQPQHF.